This TCR beta chain was captured in a study of cytomegalovirus exposure and HLA in healthy donors. Study in general: Caucasian-associated ancestry cluster membership applied to about 83% of 398 genotyped donors. The study's findings and limits: When analyzed later, a missense DCLRE1C variant was found to be linked to TCR beta V- and J-gene trimming. When a later analysis was performed, an Asian-associated ancestry cluster reportedly had fewer N-insertions than the approximately 700-donor mean.

V lost 5 bases to trimming and J lost 7 bases, with 12 bases between them. This CDR3 contains 13 residues. Germline CDR1 is SEHNR and CDR2 is FQNEAQ (reference sequence). With respect to this clone: Its antigen remains unidentified.

The PCR contained 60 Vbeta and 13 Jbeta primers. Libraries were prepared by immunoSEQ multiplex PCR; TCRdb keeps only in-frame clonotypes and omits some of them. The sample carries 220,000 or so clones, 75% recorded once. This receptor was taken from a woman aged 30 to 39 in good health and CMV-seronegative. Sequencing was carried out using PBMCs. The gene calls are TRBV7-9 and TRBJ2-1; D might be TRBD2 (6 bases). This CDR3 reads CASSPEGPNEQFF. The CDR3 DNA reads as TGTGCCAGCAGCCCGGAGGGGCCGAATGAGCAGTTCTTC.